This record concerns one T cell receptor beta chain sequence. Its cognate antigen is unknown. The record originates from a study of CD8+ T cells in alopecia areata. Overall study: Tofacitinib administration to treated patients was oral, at 5 to 10 mg twice daily.

The treatment here: oral pan-JAK inhibitor, 5-10 mg twice daily. Once RNA had been extracted, it was reverse transcribed into cDNA to act as the sequencing template. Generated by immunoSEQ multiplex PCR, the TCRdb table keeps only in-frame clones and is missing some. This table has roughly 40,000 clones, over 85% appearing once. The study's findings and limits: Tofacitinib significantly decreased scalp clonality and expanded CD8+ clones among top 100. Clonality in lesional scalp, especially alopecia totalis/universalis, exceeded that of normal scalp.

CDR1 SGHAT and CDR2 FQNNGV come from the germline V gene. Deletions cut 0 bases from V and 3 bases from J, with 5 bases between. The CDR3 is 13 amino acids. This specimen consisted of CD8+ T cells sorted from blood, obtained at week 24, from a patient treated with tofacitinib. The chain employs TRBV11-2 and TRBJ2-5; D is unclear. This TCR came from a human donor with alopecia areata. The chain's CDR3 is CASSLDREETQYF. In nucleotides, the CDR3 is TGTGCCAGCAGCTTAGACCGAGAAGAGACCCAGTACTTC.